This T cell receptor beta chain was documented in a study of T cells in localized non-small cell lung cancer. This table comes from immunoSEQ multiplex PCR, and its TCRdb copy is limited to in-frame clones, with some not included. The profile shows about 46,000 clones, 65% to 90% of them singletons. Findings and caveats of the study: Adjacent uninvolved lung had the highest clonality, suggesting focused antigen responses.

Trimming pared 5 bases from V and 3 bases from J, leaving 16 bases between. The CDR3 runs to 16 residues. Per germline, CDR1 SGHVS and CDR2 FNYEAQ. Remarks on this clone: Its target is not known.

Sequenced material: peripheral blood mononuclear cells, taken before any cancer treatment. This receptor was taken from a man between 40 and 70 years old with stage III lung adenocarcinoma. The rearrangement links TRBV7-6 to TRBJ2-2; the D gene could be TRBD1 or TRBD2 (5 bases each). CDR3 protein: CASSPRVGAYTGELFF. CDR3 DNA: TGTGCCAGCAGCCCCAGGGTGGGAGCGTACACCGGGGAGCTGTTTTTT.